This T cell receptor beta chain is drawn from a study of T cells in Graves' hyperthyroidism and ophthalmopathy. At the level of the study: The blood sample was taken at first diagnosis, before treatment began.

This clonotype has a handful of counts. Amplification targeted TCR beta CDR3 regions from RNA transcripts. A first-round RT-PCR of the TCR CDR3 used the HTBI primer set. Via MiXCR, TCRdb re-called the multiplex PCR reads, giving one row per CDR3 protein. The table shows hundreds of thousands of distinct CDR3 sequences, with roughly 20% occurring only once. Lactation, pregnancy, other autoimmune disease or uncontrolled infection excluded patients. The V end lost 3 bases, the J end lost 9 bases, and 8 bases lay between the germline ends. Germline loops: CDR1 SEHNR, CDR2 FQNEAQ (reference sequence). CDR3 size: 11 residues.

Sequenced: blood. This chain joins TRBV7-9 and TRBJ1-1; D remains unclear. The origin of this receptor is a man aged 30-40 years with Graves' ophthalmopathy. In nucleotides, the CDR3 is TGTGCCAGCAGCTTGGGCCATCAAGCTTTCTTT. As protein: CASSLGHQAFF.